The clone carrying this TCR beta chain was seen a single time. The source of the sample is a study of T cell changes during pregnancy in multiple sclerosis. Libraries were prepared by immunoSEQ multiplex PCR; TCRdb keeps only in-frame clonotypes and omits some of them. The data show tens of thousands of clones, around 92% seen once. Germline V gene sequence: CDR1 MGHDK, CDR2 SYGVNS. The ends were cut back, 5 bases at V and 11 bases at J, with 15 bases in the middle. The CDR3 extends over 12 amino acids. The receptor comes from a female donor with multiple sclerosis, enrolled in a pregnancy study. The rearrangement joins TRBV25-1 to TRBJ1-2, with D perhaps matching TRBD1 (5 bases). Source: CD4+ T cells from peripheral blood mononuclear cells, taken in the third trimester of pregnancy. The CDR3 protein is CASSSQALKYTF. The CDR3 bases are TGTGCCAGCAGTTCACAGGCGCTAAAGTACACCTTC.